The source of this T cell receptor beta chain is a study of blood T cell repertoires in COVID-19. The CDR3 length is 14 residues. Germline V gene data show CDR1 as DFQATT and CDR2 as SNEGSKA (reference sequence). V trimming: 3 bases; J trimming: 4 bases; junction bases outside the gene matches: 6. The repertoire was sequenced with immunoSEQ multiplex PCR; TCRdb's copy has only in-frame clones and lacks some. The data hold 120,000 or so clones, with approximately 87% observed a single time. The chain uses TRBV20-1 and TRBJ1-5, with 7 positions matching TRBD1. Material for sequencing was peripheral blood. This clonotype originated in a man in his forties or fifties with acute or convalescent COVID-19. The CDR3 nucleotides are TGCAGTGCTAGTGGGACAGTGATAAATCAGCCCCAGCATTTT. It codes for CSASGTVINQPQHF.